This TCR beta chain was captured by sequencing in a study of blood T cell repertoires in COVID-19 (dated by TCRdb to 2020 to 2021). About the investigation overall: The collaborator samples originated in the United States, Italy and Spain and spanned the acute and convalescent phases of COVID-19. The prospective study material was composed of cDNA or gDNA derived from T cells, B-cell-depleted T cells, or PBMCs. The dataset comprised deeply sampled blood TCRbeta repertoires from subjects exposed to, actively infected with, or recovered from COVID-19. The repertoires were released in a freely available public database meant as a resource for research on the immune response to SARS-CoV-2. Samples came from the ongoing ImmuneRACE study (first 160 participants) plus 1,254 subjects from 6 global collaborators. Sample metadata almost always included a de-identified subject ID, COVID-19 status, age in years and sex. Where available, HLA class I and class II types were obtained from metadata supplied by the sample provider rather than from assay-based typing.

Whole blood was collected in K2EDTA tubes by collaborating institutions according to the institutions' own protocols. For TCRbeta analysis, collaborators shipped samples as frozen whole blood, isolated PBMCs, or DNA extracted from either of those sample types. To note about this clone: Its antigen target is currently unknown. Base qualities are not provided; no much larger clone lies one nucleotide away.

TCRbeta CDR3 regions were amplified from genomic DNA using the immunoSEQ Assay, a bias-controlled multiplex PCR. As for how the authors treated the data: The number of nucleated cells in each sample was estimated from the amplification of reference gene primers within the assay. Sequence reads were collapsed and filtered to measure the absolute abundance of every unique TCRbeta CDR3 rearrangement. For each sample, productive Simpson clonality was calculated as the square root of Simpson's diversity index over productive rearrangements. Drawn from immuneACCESS, this table holds only the in-frame rearrangements with V and J called that TCRdb kept. Clones are partly lost; checked studies trace under half to an unresolved V gene and leave the rest unexplained. V and J calls and clone size are as listed in that table; D and trimming were resolved from the DNA. The sample includes around 200,000 clones, with less than 85% observed a single time. The leading ten clones occupy 6.5% to 8.5% of the sample.

What the study reported, not specific to this receptor: The amount of clinical and demographic metadata varied by source and participant and was provided uncurated.

Sample: peripheral blood. The sequence was collected from a human donor in a cohort sampled during active COVID-19.

The nucleotide sequence is given as TGTGCCAGCAGCGTTAGCGGGGGGCCGAATACGCAGTATTTT. It codes for CASSVSGGPNTQYF. The chain uses TRBV7-3 and TRBJ2-3, with 10 bases matching TRBD2. Trimming removed 5 bases from V and 7 bases from J; the gene matches leave 6 bases unexplained. The germline V gene gives CDR1 as SGHTA and CDR2 as FQGTGA. Its CDR3 holds 14 amino acids, cysteine through phenylalanine. The only DNA kept is the CDR3, 42 bases in frame from the first base.